One sample yielded the 2 T cell receptor beta chains listed below, sequenced in a study of T cells in Graves' hyperthyroidism and ophthalmopathy. RNA transcripts were the template for amplifying TCR beta CDR3 regions. HTBI primers were employed in a first-round RT-PCR of the TCR CDR3. Each CDR3 protein gets one entry after TCRdb re-called the multiplex PCR reads with MiXCR. Among fewer than 650,000 distinct CDR3 sequences listed, roughly 14% were seen once. Sequencing was done on a sample of blood. These receptor sequences come from a woman aged 40 to 50 with Graves' ophthalmopathy.

This clonotype occurred a few times. The chain combines TRBV6-2 or TRBV6-3 with TRBJ2-1, with D maybe TRBD2 (5 bases). CDR3 length: 15 residues. V was trimmed by 1 base and J by 5 bases, leaving 12 bases between them. CDR1 MNHEY and CDR2 SVGEGT come from the germline V gene. The CDR3 DNA is TGTGCCAGCAGTTACTTAGTAGGACTGGACAATGAGCAGTTCTTC. It codes for CASSYLVGLDNEQFF.

The J gene is TRBJ1-2, the V gene TRBV29-1; 7 nucleotides agree with TRBD1. Losses at the gene ends were 3 bases for V and 8 bases for J; bases not matched to a gene: 6. Germline assignment: CDR1 SQVTM and CDR2 ANQGSEA. This CDR3 contains 12 residues. The CDR3 loop reads CSVDPQGGGYTF. The DNA of the CDR3 is TGCAGCGTTGATCCCCAGGGGGGCGGCTACACCTTC.